This T cell receptor beta chain was retrieved from a study of CD8 T cells in ankylosing spondylitis. This clonotype has a handful of counts. Its specificity is not known. Compared with germline, one end of the junction differs, possibly owing to a read error. The germline V gene has CDR1 SSHAT and CDR2 FNYEAQ (reference sequence). The CDR3 contains 14 residues. MiXCR, run by TCRdb on the 5' RACE reads, gives a single entry per CDR3 protein. The sample records roughly 370,000 distinct CDR3 sequences, about a fifth being singletons. Study-wide points: Made up of eight highly homologous variants, a TCR beta motif appeared characteristic of ankylosing spondylitis blood.

Source material: blood, either unsorted or a sorted T cell fraction (not recorded which). The sequence was obtained from a male donor with ankylosing spondylitis. The chain couples TRBV7-7 to TRBJ2-3, with no clear D. CDR3 coding DNA: TGTGCTAGCAGCTTAGGCCAGGCGGCAGATACGCAGTATTTT. This gives the protein CASSLGQAADTQYF. Full variable domain (rest looked up from reference TRBV7-7 and TRBJ2-3): GAGVSQSPRYKVTKRGQDVTLRCDPISSHATLYWYQQALGQGPEFLTYFNYEAQPDKSGLPSDRFSAERPEGSISTLTIQRTEQRDSAMYRCASSLGQAADTQYFGPGTRLTVL.